Listed here are 15 T cell receptor beta chains from one sample, sequenced in a study of early T cells in non-severe SARS-CoV-2 infection. TCRdb analysed the 5' RACE reads with MiXCR anew, one entry per CDR3 protein. This sample has 45,000 to 55,000 distinct CDR3 sequences, with approximately 9.8% found just once. Sequenced input: whole blood. The source of these receptors is an adult who was a healthcare worker with PCR-confirmed SARS-CoV-2 infection or an uninfected control (not recorded which).

This clonotype occurred many times. The rearrangement links TRBV11-2 to TRBJ2-1, with D perhaps assigned TRBD1 or TRBD2 (5 bases each). The CDR3 runs 12 residues. V gave up 3 bases and J gave up 6 bases, with 6 bases separating them. Germline CDR1 SGHAT, CDR2 FQNNGV. The CDR3 sequence is CASSFGGNEQFF. The CDR3, as DNA: TGTGCCAGCAGCTTTGGGGGCAATGAGCAGTTCTTC.

At least ten counts were recorded for this clonotype. V and J are TRBV18 and TRBJ2-5; D is uncertain. Germline loops: CDR1 KGHSH, CDR2 LQKENI. This CDR3 region has 11 residues. Trimming took off 5 bases at V and 1 base at J, with 2 bases between the two ends. The CDR3 reads CASSVQETQYF. In DNA form, the CDR3 reads TGTGCCAGCTCAGTCCAAGAGACCCAGTACTTC.

CDR3 sequence: CSGGGRMAETQYF. The CDR3 coding sequence is TGCAGCGGGGGAGGGCGAATGGCTGAGACCCAGTACTTC. The rearrangement links TRBV29-1 to TRBJ2-5; 7 bases line up with TRBD2. Trimming at V came to 7 bases and at J to 5 bases, leaving 10 bases not matched to a gene. The germline gives CDR1 SQVTM, CDR2 ANQGSEA. This CDR3 is 13 amino acids long.

This chain connects TRBV9 to TRBJ1-1; D remains unclear. The CDR3 consists of 14 residues. V dropped 2 bases and J dropped 4 bases, with 12 bases sitting between them. The germline V gene has CDR1 SGDLS and CDR2 YYNGEE. The DNA for the CDR3 is TGTGCCAGCAGCGTCGGGCCTGATAGCACTGAAGCTTTCTTT. This gives the protein CASSVGPDSTEAFF.

The chain has TRBV5-1 and TRBJ1-1, with a weak D call TRBD1 (5 bases). Looked up from germline, CDR1 is SGHRS and CDR2 is YFSETQ. The V end was cut by 7 bases, the J end by 5 bases, with 18 bases between. The CDR3 length is 14 residues. The DNA of the CDR3 is TGCGCCAGCGGGGCACACCAGGGATATACTGAAGCTTTCTTT. Translating gives CASGAHQGYTEAFF.

This clonotype was detected ten times or more. The chain employs TRBV2 and TRBJ2-3, with 10 bases identical to TRBD1. This CDR3 has 15 residues. CDR1 and CDR2 (germline): SNHLY, FYNNEI. Germline trimming cut 6 bases from V and 4 bases from J; bases unmatched to any gene: 7. The CDR3 nucleotides read TGTGCCAGCAGCGGACAGGGGGGAAACGCAGATACGCAGTATTTT. Translation: CASSGQGGNADTQYF.

This clonotype was picked up a small number of times. The J gene is TRBJ2-5, the V gene TRBV10-3, with D possibly being TRBD2 (6 bases). Germline CDR1 is ENHRY and CDR2 is SYGVKD. The germline V and J ends were trimmed by 0 bases and 5 bases, with 10 bases remaining between them. CDR3 size: 14 residues. Here the CDR3 reads CAISESNGGETQYF. The CDR3 nucleotides read TGTGCCATCAGTGAGTCGAACGGAGGGGAGACCCAGTACTTC.

The table lists this clonotype with a few counts. V is TRBV10-3 and J is TRBJ2-1; 12 positions match TRBD2. This CDR3 comprises 15 residues. Germline V gene lookup returns CDR1 ENHRY and CDR2 SYGVKD. Germline trimming cut 4 bases from V and 6 bases from J; bases unmatched to any gene: 4. CDR3 sequence: CAISAGTSGFNEQFF. The CDR3 DNA reads as TGTGCCATCAGTGCCGGGACTAGCGGGTTCAATGAGCAGTTCTTC.

The V gene is TRBV20-1, the J gene TRBJ2-6; the D gene is possibly TRBD2 (5 bases). The V and J ends lost 4 bases and 2 bases respectively, with 9 bases between them. The CDR3 totals 14 residues. Germline CDR1 is DFQATT and CDR2 is SNEGSKA (reference sequence). CDR3 coding DNA: TGCAGTGCTATTGGAGGCACTGGGGCCAACGTCCTGACTTTC. Amino acids: CSAIGGTGANVLTF.

This clonotype was detected only a few times. The rearrangement joins TRBV20-1 to TRBJ2-3; 8 bases fit TRBD2. The CDR3 is made up of 15 amino acids. Germline values: CDR1 DFQATT, CDR2 SNEGSKA (reference sequence). Losses at the gene ends were 1 base for V and 0 bases for J; bases not matched to a gene: 3. CDR3 nucleotides: TGCAGTGCTAGAGTTTCTAGCGGGAGCACAGATACGCAGTATTTT. Amino acid sequence: CSARVSSGSTDTQYF.

At least ten counts were recorded for this clonotype. The chain joins TRBV6-5 to TRBJ1-2; TRBD1 aligns across 8 bases. J was trimmed by 4 bases and V by 5 bases; bases with no gene match: 15. This CDR3 contains 17 residues. Germline lookup yields CDR1 MNHEY and CDR2 SVGAGI. CDR3 protein: CASSRTETGVSIYGYTF. The CDR3, as DNA: TGTGCCAGCAGTCGAACAGAGACAGGGGTTTCTATCTATGGCTACACCTTC.

This clonotype was found a few times. The chain combines TRBV29-1 with TRBJ2-1; TRBD2 matches at 9 bases. Germline CDR1 is SQVTM and CDR2 is ANQGSEA. CDR3 size: 11 residues. The DNA for the CDR3 is TGCGCGGGAGGGGGGAACAATGAGCAGTTCTTC. The encoded protein is CAGGGNNEQFF.

The V and J genes are TRBV12-3 or TRBV12-4 and TRBJ1-5; 9 bases map to TRBD1. This CDR3 has 15 amino acids. V was pared by 5 bases and J by 5 bases, with 7 bases of the junction left unmatched. Here the CDR3 DNA reads TGTGCCAGCAGTCCGACAGGGGGTATCGATCAGCCCCAGCATTTT. Its protein is CASSPTGGIDQPQHF.

This clonotype was detected ten times or more. The chain recombines TRBV7-9 with TRBJ2-1; D remains unclear. The V gene lost 4 bases and the J gene lost 7 bases, with 2 bases spanning the gap. The CDR3 is 10 amino acids. CDR1 and CDR2 (germline): SEHNR, FQNEAQ (reference sequence). As DNA, the CDR3 is TGTGCCAGCAGCTATAATGAGCAGTTCTTC. It encodes CASSYNEQFF.

By proportion, this clonotype is medium-sized. The chain employs TRBV12-3 or TRBV12-4 and TRBJ1-2; D gene ambiguous. Between the trimmed V and J ends, which lost 0 bases and 3 bases, there was a span of 11 bases. This CDR3 has 15 amino acids. The DNA of the CDR3 is TGTGCCAGCAGTTTAGCGCAGGCAGACCACTATGGCTACACCTTC. It specifies CASSLAQADHYGYTF.